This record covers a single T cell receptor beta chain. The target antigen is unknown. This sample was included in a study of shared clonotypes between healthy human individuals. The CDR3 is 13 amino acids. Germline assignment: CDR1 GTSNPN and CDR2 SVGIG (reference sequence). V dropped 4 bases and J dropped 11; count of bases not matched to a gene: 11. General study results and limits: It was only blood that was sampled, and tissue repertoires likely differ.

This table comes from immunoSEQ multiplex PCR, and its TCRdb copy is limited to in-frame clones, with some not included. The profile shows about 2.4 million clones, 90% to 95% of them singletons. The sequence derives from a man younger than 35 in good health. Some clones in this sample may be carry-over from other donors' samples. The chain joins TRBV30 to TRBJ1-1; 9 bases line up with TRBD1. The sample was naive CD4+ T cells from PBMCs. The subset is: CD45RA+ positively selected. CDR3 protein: CAWIGTGRPLAFF. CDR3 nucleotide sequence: TGTGCCTGGATAGGGACAGGGCGACCGTTGGCTTTCTTT.